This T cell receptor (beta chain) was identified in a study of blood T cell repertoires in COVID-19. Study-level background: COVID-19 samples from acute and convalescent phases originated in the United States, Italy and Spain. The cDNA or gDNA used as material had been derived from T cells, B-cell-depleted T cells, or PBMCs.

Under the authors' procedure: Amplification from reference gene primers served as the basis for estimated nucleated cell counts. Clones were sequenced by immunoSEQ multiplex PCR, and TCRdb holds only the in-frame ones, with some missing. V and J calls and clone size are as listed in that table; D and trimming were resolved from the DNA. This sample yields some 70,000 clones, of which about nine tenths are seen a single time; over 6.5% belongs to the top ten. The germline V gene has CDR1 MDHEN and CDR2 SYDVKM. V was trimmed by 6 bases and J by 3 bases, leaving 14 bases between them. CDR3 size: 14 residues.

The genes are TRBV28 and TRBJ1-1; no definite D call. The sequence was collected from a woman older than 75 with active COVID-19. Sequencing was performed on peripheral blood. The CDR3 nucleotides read TGTGCCAGCAGACTGGGCGTTAAGTACACTGAAGCTTTCTTT. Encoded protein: CASRLGVKYTEAFF.